Below are 29 T cell receptor beta chains sequenced from a single sample in a study of shared clonotypes between healthy human individuals. The assay was immunoSEQ multiplex PCR, and TCRdb's table has in-frame clones only and misses some. Seen here are about 1.5 million clones, around 98% observed once, and the top ten hold about 0.45%. The source material was naive CD4+ T cells sorted from blood. Subset reported: CD45RA+ positively selected. The receptors originated from a man in his thirties or forties in good health.

To note about this clone: Distinct nucleotide sequences in the sample also encode this CDR3. This chain joins TRBV18 and TRBJ2-2; D not resolved. The CDR3 runs to 12 residues. Trimming stripped 0 bases from V and 8 bases from J, with 4 bases between. Germline assignment: CDR1 KGHSH and CDR2 LQKENI. DNA for the CDR3: TGTGCCAGCTCACCACCTCGAGGGGAGCTGTTTTTT. Its translation: CASSPPRGELFF.

The chain joins TRBV19 to TRBJ1-4; 10 bases match TRBD1. Germline V CDR1 and CDR2: LNHDA, SQIVND (reference sequence). With 4 bases clipped from V and 3 bases from J, the junction kept 2 bases outside the gene matches. This CDR3 is 15 amino acids long. CDR3 sequence reads: CASSTGTGANEKLFF. CDR3 DNA: TGTGCCAGTAGTACCGGGACAGGGGCTAATGAAAAACTGTTTTTT.

This sequence joins TRBV5-4 and TRBJ2-2; D perhaps matches TRBD1 (5 bases). The ends were cut back, 0 bases at V and 7 bases at J, with 16 bases in the middle. The CDR3 contains 16 residues. The germline CDR1 and CDR2 sequences are SGHNT and YYREEE (reference sequence). The CDR3 here is CASSLVGAGEIGELFF. CDR3 in DNA: TGTGCCAGCAGCTTGGTTGGGGCCGGCGAGATCGGGGAGCTGTTTTTT.

The V gene is TRBV7-3, the J gene TRBJ2-7; D is perhaps TRBD1 (5 bases). V lost 2 bases to trimming and J lost 1 base, with 12 bases between them. This CDR3 has 15 residues. Germline V CDR1 and CDR2: SGHTA, FQGTGA. The CDR3 region is CASSLVGQGSYEQYF. The CDR3 region has the DNA TGTGCCAGCAGCTTAGTGGGCCAGGGATCCTACGAGCAGTACTTC.

Notes on this clone: The same CDR3 can be traced to other DNA sequences in this sample. This chain connects TRBV29-1 to TRBJ2-7, with 8 bases aligning to TRBD2. V shed 5 bases, J shed 1 base, and the junction held 1 base outside the gene matches. This CDR3 comprises 12 residues. Germline V gene data show CDR1 as SQVTM and CDR2 as ANQGSEA. For the CDR3, the DNA is TGCAGCGTTAGCGGGAGTTCCTACGAGCAGTACTTC. This gives the protein CSVSGSSYEQYF.

The rearrangement uses TRBV5-4 and TRBJ2-6; the match to TRBD2 covers 7 bases. Trimming took 3 bases from V and 2 from J; bases not matched to a gene: 8. This CDR3 is 17 amino acids long. Germline CDR1 is SGHNT and CDR2 is YYREEE (reference sequence). For the CDR3, the DNA is TGTGCCAGCAGCTCGCGGCTGGGAGGGGCTGGGGCCAACGTCCTGACTTTC. Translating it yields CASSSRLGGAGANVLTF.

This chain joins TRBV7-2 and TRBJ1-5; tentatively, D is TRBD1 (5 bases). CDR1 SGHTA and CDR2 FQGNSA come from the germline V gene. CDR3 size: 15 residues. V was pared by 3 bases and J by 11 bases, with 20 bases between. The CDR3 sequence is CASSLRGTPLGSQHF. For the CDR3, the DNA is TGTGCCAGCAGCTTGAGGGGAACACCTCTTGGGTCCCAGCATTTT.

With respect to this clone: The sample has other DNA sequences that encode this CDR3 too. J is TRBJ2-3 and V is TRBV5-1, with D unresolved. The ends were cut back, 5 bases at V and 3 bases at J, with 13 bases in the middle. The CDR3 length is 14 residues. From germline, CDR1 is SGHRS and CDR2 YFSETQ. Written as DNA, the CDR3 is TGCGCCAGCAGTCTAGGGCTCGGGACAGATACGCAGTATTTT. Translated, it gives CASSLGLGTDTQYF.

This clone was seen once. V usage is TRBV28 and J usage is TRBJ2-7; 12 positions match TRBD2. This CDR3 contains 20 residues. Germline lookup yields CDR1 MDHEN and CDR2 SYDVKM. The V and J ends lost 3 bases and 1 base, in that order; junction bases with no gene match: 16. The CDR3 sequence: CASSFFGRLAGDGRSYEQYF. The CDR3 DNA sequence: TGTGCCAGCAGTTTCTTTGGAAGACTAGCGGGAGATGGGAGGTCCTACGAGCAGTACTTC. The whole variable domain, remainder taken from reference TRBV28 and TRBJ2-7, is DVKVTQSSRYLVKRTGEKVFLECVQDMDHENMFWYRQDPGLGLRLIYFSYDVKMKEKGDIPEGYSVSREKKERFSLILESASTNQTSMYLCASSFFGRLAGDGRSYEQYFGPGTRLTVT.

Comments on this clone: Its ends do not fully match the called genes, so a read error is possible. The chain is built from TRBV15 and TRBJ2-7, with 8 bases fitting TRBD2. Germline CDR1 reads LNHNV; CDR2 reads YYDKDF (reference sequence). The CDR3 has 13 amino acids. The CDR3 sequence: CATSRDLASGSSF. The CDR3 nucleotides are TGTGCCACCAGCAGAGATCTGGCCAGCGGGAGTTCCTTC.

The chain uses TRBV29-1 and TRBJ1-4, with D possibly TRBD1 on 5 matching bases. The CDR3 is made up of 11 amino acids. Trimming removed 6 bases from V and 12 bases from J, with 14 bases in between. CDR1 is SQVTM and CDR2 is ANQGSEA in the germline V gene. The CDR3 DNA follows: TGCAGCGTCGGAGGCCGGGACGAACTGTTTTTT. Its translation is CSVGGRDELFF.

This clone appeared a single time. The rearrangement uses TRBV5-4 and TRBJ2-2; 7 nucleotides agree with TRBD2. The CDR3 runs 17 residues. Germline V gene data show CDR1 as SGHNT and CDR2 as YYREEE (reference sequence). With V trimmed by 4 bases and J by 0 bases, 9 bases remained unmatched. CDR3 sequence reads: CASSPVPSGTNTGELFF. The DNA of the CDR3 is TGTGCCAGCAGCCCCGTTCCAAGCGGGACGAACACCGGGGAGCTGTTTTTT.

This chain links TRBV7-5 with TRBJ2-7. TRBV7-5 is a pseudogene. The length of the CDR3 is 15 residues. The CDR3 protein is CVRSLRYSYSYEQYF. In nucleotides, the CDR3 is TGTGTCAGAAGCTTGAGGTACAGCTACTCCTACGAGCAGTACTTC.

V usage is TRBV19 and J usage is TRBJ1-1; D gene unclear. From germline, CDR1 is LNHDA and CDR2 SQIVND (reference sequence). The CDR3 consists of 13 residues. V shed 7 bases and J shed 5 bases, with 14 bases lying between them. The CDR3 spells CASKPGEETEAFF. The CDR3 coding sequence is TGTGCCAGTAAGCCCGGGGAGGAGACTGAAGCTTTCTTT. The variable domain in full, with the rest retrieved from reference TRBV19 and TRBJ1-1, is DGGITQSPKYLFRKEGQNVTLSCEQNLNHDAMYWYRQDPGQGLRLIYYSQIVNDFQKGDIAEGYSVSREKKESFPLTVTSAQKNPTAFYLCASKPGEETEAFFGQGTRLTVV.

Written as DNA, the CDR3 is TGTGCCAGCAGCGTAGTCTCTCAGGGAGGGTCTGAAGCTTTCTTT. Translating gives CASSVVSQGGSEAFF. The chain carries TRBV9 and TRBJ1-1, with a tentative D call TRBD1 (5 bases). The CDR3 consists of 15 residues. Germline V gives CDR1 SGDLS, CDR2 YYNGEE. V lost 0 bases to trimming and J lost 6 bases, with 15 bases between them.

This chain connects TRBV7-3 to TRBJ2-7; TRBD2 matches at 11 bases. Germline CDR1 reads SGHTA; CDR2 reads FQGTGA. CDR3 length: 13 residues. J gave up 5 bases and V 5 bases, and 2 bases lay outside the gene matches. CDR3 loop: CASSVGLADEQYF. In DNA, the CDR3 is TGTGCCAGCAGCGTGGGACTAGCGGACGAGCAGTACTTC.

The chain combines TRBV7-2 with TRBJ2-7; 10 positions match TRBD2. The CDR3 runs 16 residues. The germline V gene encodes CDR1 SGHTA and CDR2 FQGNSA. V shed 5 bases, J shed 2 bases, and the junction held 9 bases outside the gene matches. CDR3: CASSKSGTSATYEQYF. In nucleotides, the CDR3 is TGTGCCAGCAGCAAATCCGGGACTAGCGCGACCTACGAGCAGTACTTC.

As for this clone: The same CDR3 also results from other DNA sequences found in this sample. This sequence joins TRBV5-1 and TRBJ1-4, with TRBD1 matching 7 bases. J was trimmed by 5 bases and V by 4 bases; bases with no gene match: 5. Germline values: CDR1 SGHRS, CDR2 YFSETQ. The CDR3 runs to 14 residues. CDR3 loop: CASSLGQSNEKLFF. The CDR3 region has the DNA TGCGCCAGCAGCCTGGGACAGTCAAATGAAAAACTGTTTTTT.

Points on this clone: Mismatch with germline at one junction end may stem from a read error. The rearrangement uses TRBV5-4 and TRBJ2-5; the D gene is possibly TRBD1 (5 bases). The germline V gene encodes CDR1 SGHNT and CDR2 YYREEE (reference sequence). CDR3 length: 16 residues. The CDR3 DNA reads as TGTGCCAGCAGCCCCGTCAGGGTCGTAGAACAAGGGACCCAGTACTTC. As protein: CASSPVRVVEQGTQYF.

This clone was seen once. The CDR3 spells CASKSGTGGEETQYF. The CDR3 DNA reads TGTGCCAGCAAGTCGGGGACAGGGGGCGAAGAGACCCAGTACTTC. This chain connects TRBV28 to TRBJ2-5, with 12 bases identical to TRBD1. Germline loops: CDR1 MDHEN, CDR2 SYDVKM. J lost 3 bases, V lost 7 bases, and 6 bases had no gene match. The CDR3 is 15 residues long.

The chain joins TRBV6-6 to TRBJ2-2; no reliable D call. V was pared by 10 bases and J by 5 bases, with 14 bases between. This CDR3 has 13 amino acids. From germline, CDR1 is MNHNY and CDR2 SVGAGI (reference sequence). CDR3 nucleotide sequence: TGTGCCACCAGCGAGGCCGTGACCGGGGAGCTGTTTTTT. Protein product: CATSEAVTGELFF.

The gene calls are TRBV5-4 and TRBJ2-1, with 7 bases matching TRBD2. This CDR3 is built from 16 residues. The germline CDR1 and CDR2 sequences are SGHNT and YYREEE (reference sequence). J gave up 4 bases and V 3 bases, and 10 bases lay outside the gene matches. CDR3 residues: CASSYSGTKTYNEQFF. CDR3 coding DNA: TGTGCCAGCAGCTACTCCGGGACTAAGACTTACAATGAGCAGTTCTTC.

This CDR3 reads CASSRVPGTNYNEQFF. Written as DNA, the CDR3 is TGTGCCAGCTCACGGGTTCCCGGGACTAACTACAATGAGCAGTTCTTC. The chain carries TRBV18 and TRBJ2-1, with 7 bases that match TRBD2. V lost 4 bases to trimming and J lost 3 bases; unmatched junction nucleotides: 9. This CDR3 region has 16 residues. Germline V CDR1 and CDR2: KGHSH, LQKENI.

The chain couples TRBV19 to TRBJ2-7, with no clear D. The germline V gene has CDR1 LNHDA and CDR2 SQIVND (reference sequence). The CDR3 is made up of 13 amino acids. The V gene lost 2 bases and the J gene lost 1 base, with 6 bases spanning the gap. The CDR3 DNA is TGTGCCAGTAGTATAACCCAATCCTACGAGCAGTACTTC. Protein product: CASSITQSYEQYF.

The CDR3 bases are TGTGCCAGCAGTCAGGGGACAGGGGTAGTCACCTTC. Its protein is CASSQGTGVVTF. The chain joins TRBV28 to TRBJ1-2; 10 bases align to TRBD1. V was pared by 5 bases and J by 13 bases, with 7 bases of the junction left unmatched. The CDR3 is made up of 12 amino acids. Germline V gene data show CDR1 as MDHEN and CDR2 as SYDVKM.

The rearrangement links TRBV19 to TRBJ2-5, with a weak D call TRBD2 (5 bases). Germline V gene data show CDR1 as LNHDA and CDR2 as SQIVND (reference sequence). Deletions cut 5 bases from V and 4 bases from J, with 14 bases between. The CDR3 is 14 amino acids. This CDR3 reads CASSRGPSPETQYF. The CDR3 DNA is TGTGCCAGTAGTCGAGGCCCTAGCCCAGAGACCCAGTACTTC.

This chain joins TRBV6-5 and TRBJ2-1; tentative D call: TRBD2 (5 bases). Germline values: CDR1 MNHEY, CDR2 SVGAGI. Trimming took off 8 bases at V and 3 bases at J, with 11 bases between the two ends. The CDR3 consists of 13 residues. The DNA for the CDR3 is TGTGCCAGCCGCACTAGAGTCTACAATGAGCAGTTCTTC. Residues: CASRTRVYNEQFF.

V and J are TRBV7-9 and TRBJ2-1; D is possibly TRBD1 (6 bases). Trimming cost V 5 bases and J 3 bases, with 20 bases left between them. This CDR3 comprises 17 residues. Germline loops: CDR1 SEHNR, CDR2 FQNEAQ (reference sequence). This CDR3 is CASSPLVGAGNYNEQFF. The CDR3 DNA reads as TGTGCCAGCAGCCCCCTGGTGGGGGCAGGAAACTACAATGAGCAGTTCTTC. The variable domain in full, completed from reference TRBV7-9 and TRBJ2-1, reads DTGVSQNPRHKITKRGQNVTFRCDPISEHNRLYWYRQTLGQGPEFLTYFQNEAQLEKSRLLSDRFSAERPKGSFSTLEIQRTEQGDSAMYLCASSPLVGAGNYNEQFFGPGTRLTVL.

Comment on this clone: Other nucleotide sequences from this sample produce the same CDR3. This chain connects TRBV9 to TRBJ2-2; D perhaps matches TRBD2 (5 bases). V shed 2 bases and J shed 0 bases, with 8 bases lying between them. The CDR3 is 15 amino acids. CDR1 is SGDLS, CDR2 YYNGEE, per germline. CDR3 coding DNA: TGTGCCAGCAGCGTGAGCGGAGCGAACACCGGGGAGCTGTTTTTT. This gives the protein CASSVSGANTGELFF.